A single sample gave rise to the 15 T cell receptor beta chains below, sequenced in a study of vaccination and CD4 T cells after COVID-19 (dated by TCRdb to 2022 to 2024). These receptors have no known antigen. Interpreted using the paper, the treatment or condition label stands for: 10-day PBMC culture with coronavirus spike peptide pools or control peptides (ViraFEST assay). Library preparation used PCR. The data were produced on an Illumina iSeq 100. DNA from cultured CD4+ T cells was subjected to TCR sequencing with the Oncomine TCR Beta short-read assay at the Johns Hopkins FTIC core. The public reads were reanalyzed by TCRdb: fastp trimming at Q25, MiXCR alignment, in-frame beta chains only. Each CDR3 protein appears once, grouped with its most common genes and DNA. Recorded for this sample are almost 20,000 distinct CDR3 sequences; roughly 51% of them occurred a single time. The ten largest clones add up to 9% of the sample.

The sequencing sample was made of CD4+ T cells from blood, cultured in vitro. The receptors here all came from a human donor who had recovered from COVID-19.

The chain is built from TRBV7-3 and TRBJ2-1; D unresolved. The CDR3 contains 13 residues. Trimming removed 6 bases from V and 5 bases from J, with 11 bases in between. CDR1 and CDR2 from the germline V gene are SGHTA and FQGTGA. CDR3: CASSGNLDNEQFF. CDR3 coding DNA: TGTGCCAGCAGTGGGAACTTGGACAATGAGCAGTTCTTC.

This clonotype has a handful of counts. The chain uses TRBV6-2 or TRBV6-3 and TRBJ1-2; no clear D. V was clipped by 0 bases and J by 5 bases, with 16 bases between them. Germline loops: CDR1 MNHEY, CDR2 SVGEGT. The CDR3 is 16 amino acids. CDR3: CASSYSTGPEGYGYTF. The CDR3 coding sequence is TGTGCCAGCAGTTACTCCACGGGTCCCGAAGGATATGGCTACACCTTC.

The CDR3 loop reads CASSGVGGATDTQYF. The DNA for the CDR3 is TGCGCCAGCAGTGGGGTGGGGGGCGCCACAGATACGCAGTATTTT. The chain couples TRBV10-2 to TRBJ2-3; D is perhaps TRBD1 or TRBD2 (6 bases each). The V gene's germline CDR1 is WSHSY and CDR2 SAAADI. The CDR3 totals 15 residues. Trimming took 4 bases from V and 2 from J, leaving 13 bases between them.

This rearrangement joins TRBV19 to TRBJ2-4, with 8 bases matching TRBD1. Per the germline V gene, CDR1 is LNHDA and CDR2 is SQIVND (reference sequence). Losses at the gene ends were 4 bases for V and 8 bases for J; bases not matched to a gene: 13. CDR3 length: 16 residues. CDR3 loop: CASSKPSGGPHDIQYF. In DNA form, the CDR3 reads TGTGCCAGTAGTAAACCTTCAGGGGGCCCACACGACATTCAGTACTTC. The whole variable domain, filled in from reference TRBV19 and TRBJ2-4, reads DGGITQSPKYLFRKEGQNVTLSCEQNLNHDAMYWYRQDPGQGLRLIYYSQIVNDFQKGDIAEGYSVSREKKESFPLTVTSAQKNPTAFYLCASSKPSGGPHDIQYFGAGTRLSVL.

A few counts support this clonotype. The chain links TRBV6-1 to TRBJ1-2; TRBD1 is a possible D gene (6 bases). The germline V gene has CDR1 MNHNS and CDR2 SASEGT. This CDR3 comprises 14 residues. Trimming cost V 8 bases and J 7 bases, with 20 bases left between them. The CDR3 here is CASLTEGGRGGYTF. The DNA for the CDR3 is TGTGCCAGCCTTACTGAGGGGGGTAGGGGTGGCTACACCTTC.

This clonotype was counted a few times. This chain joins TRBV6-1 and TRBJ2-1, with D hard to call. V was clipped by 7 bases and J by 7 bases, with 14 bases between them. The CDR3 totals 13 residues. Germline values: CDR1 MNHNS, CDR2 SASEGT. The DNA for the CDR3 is TGTGCCAGCATTCTTCAGTCCGGGAATGAGCAGTTCTTC. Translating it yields CASILQSGNEQFF.

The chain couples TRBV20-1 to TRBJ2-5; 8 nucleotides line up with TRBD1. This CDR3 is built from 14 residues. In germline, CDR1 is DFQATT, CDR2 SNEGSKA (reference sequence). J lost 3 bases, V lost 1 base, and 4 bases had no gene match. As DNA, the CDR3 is TGCAGTGCTAGAGTATCGACAGGGGAAGAGACCCAGTACTTC. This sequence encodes CSARVSTGEETQYF.

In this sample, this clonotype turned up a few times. CDR3 sequence: CASSLEGTSGPVFF. CDR3 in DNA: TGTGCCAGCAGCTTAGAGGGGACTAGCGGGCCGGTGTTTTTT. The gene calls are TRBV7-6 and TRBJ2-2, with 12 bases identical to TRBD2. The CDR3 covers 14 residues. CDR1 SGHVS and CDR2 FNYEAQ come from the germline V gene. Trimming removed 1 base from V and 15 bases from J; junction bases left unmatched: 6.

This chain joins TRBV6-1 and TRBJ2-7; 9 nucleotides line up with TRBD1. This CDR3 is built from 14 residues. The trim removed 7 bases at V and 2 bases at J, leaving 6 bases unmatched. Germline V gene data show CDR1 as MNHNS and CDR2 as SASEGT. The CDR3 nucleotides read TGTGCCAGCAAATCCGGGACAGGGACCTACGAGCAGTACTTC. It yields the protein CASKSGTGTYEQYF.

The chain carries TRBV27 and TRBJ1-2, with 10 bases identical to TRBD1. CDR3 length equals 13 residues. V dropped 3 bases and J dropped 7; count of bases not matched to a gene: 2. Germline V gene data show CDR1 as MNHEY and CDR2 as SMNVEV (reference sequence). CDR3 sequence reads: CASSFRTGGGYTF. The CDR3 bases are TGTGCCAGCAGTTTCCGGACAGGGGGTGGCTACACCTTC.

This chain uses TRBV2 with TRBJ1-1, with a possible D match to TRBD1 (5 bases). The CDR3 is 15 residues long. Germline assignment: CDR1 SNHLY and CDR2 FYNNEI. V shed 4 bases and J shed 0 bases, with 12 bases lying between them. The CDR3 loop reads CASSVGAPMNTEAFF. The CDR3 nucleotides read TGTGCCAGCAGTGTAGGGGCTCCTATGAACACTGAAGCTTTCTTT. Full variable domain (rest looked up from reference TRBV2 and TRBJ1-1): EPEVTQTPSHQVTQMGQEVILRCVPISNHLYFYWYRQILGQKVEFLVSFYNNEISEKSEIFDDQFSVERPDGSNFTLKIRSTKLEDSAMYFCASSVGAPMNTEAFFGQGTRLTVV.

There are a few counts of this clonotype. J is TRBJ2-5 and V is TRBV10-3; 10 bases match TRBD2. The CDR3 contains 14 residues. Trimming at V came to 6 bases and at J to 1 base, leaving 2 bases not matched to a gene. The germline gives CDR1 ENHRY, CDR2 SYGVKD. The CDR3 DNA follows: TGTGCCATCAGGACTAGCGGGTTCCAAGAGACCCAGTACTTC. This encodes CAIRTSGFQETQYF.

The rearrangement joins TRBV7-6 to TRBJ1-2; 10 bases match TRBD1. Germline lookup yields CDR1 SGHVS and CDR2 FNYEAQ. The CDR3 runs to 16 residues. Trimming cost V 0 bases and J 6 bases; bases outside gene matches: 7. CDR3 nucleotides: TGTGCCAGCAGCTTAGCGTTGGACAGGGGGTGGGATGGCTACACCTTC. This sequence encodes CASSLALDRGWDGYTF.

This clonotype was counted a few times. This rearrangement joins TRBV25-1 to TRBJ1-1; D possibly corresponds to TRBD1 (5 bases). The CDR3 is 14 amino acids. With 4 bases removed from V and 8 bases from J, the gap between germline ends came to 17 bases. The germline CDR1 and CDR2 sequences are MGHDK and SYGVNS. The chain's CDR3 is CASSALKGAVEAFF. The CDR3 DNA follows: TGTGCCAGCAGTGCCTTAAAAGGGGCAGTAGAAGCTTTCTTT.

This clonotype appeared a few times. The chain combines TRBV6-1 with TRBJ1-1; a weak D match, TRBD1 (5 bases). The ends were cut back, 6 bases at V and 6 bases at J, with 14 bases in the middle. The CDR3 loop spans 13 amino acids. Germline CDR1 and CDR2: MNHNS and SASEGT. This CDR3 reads CASSRGMGAEAFF. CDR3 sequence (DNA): TGTGCCAGCAGCCGAGGTATGGGGGCTGAAGCTTTCTTT.